A selection of T cell receptor beta chains follows, all from one sample in a study of T-cell reconstitution after alpha-beta-depleted transplantation in children. From the PCR reads, TCRdb called clonotypes with MiXCR, one entry per CDR3 protein. The sample gives about 300,000 distinct CDR3 sequences, around 7.1% of which show up once; 9.1% is in the top ten. The sample here was peripheral blood, taken 360 days after TCRalphabeta/CD19-depleted stem cell transplant. These receptors were taken from a female patient between 2 and 15 years old who had a stem cell transplant for Fanconi anemia, so the T cells may come from the graft donor. The CDR3 runs from the conserved cysteine through the conserved F or W. The order of the fields is CDR3 DNA, CDR3 protein, D gene, J gene, clone size, V gene. D genes are given only for firm matches. A clone size is listed for some rows: how often the clone was seen (once, few, many), or a class if it is expanded.

TGTGCCAGCAGCACCCGGGTTAGCGGGGTAGCCAAAAACATTCAGTACTTC,CASSTRVSGVAKNIQYF,TRBD2,TRBJ2-4,many,TRBV7-2
TGTGCCAGGGCACGGACAGGGAGCACCGGGGAGCTGTTTTTT,CARARTGSTGELFF,TRBD1,TRBJ2-2,few,TRBV2
TGTGCCACCAGCAGAGAGTATGGCTACACTGAAGCTTTCTTT,CATSREYGYTEAFF,NA,TRBJ1-1,many,TRBV15
TGTGCCAGCAGCTTGAGGCACTACTCTGGAAACACCATATATTTT,CASSLRHYSGNTIYF,NA,TRBJ1-3,many,TRBV7-2
TGTGCCACCAGCCTACGGATACTGGAGACCCAGTACTTC,CATSLRILETQYF,NA,TRBJ2-5,NA,TRBV15
TGCGCCAGCAGCGCCTCCTCAGGGGCGGACACTGAAGCTTTCTTT,CASSASSGADTEAFF,NA,TRBJ1-1,many,TRBV5-1
TGTGCCAGCAGTTTGTTAGCCGGGGAGCTGTTTTTT,CASSLLAGELFF,NA,TRBJ2-2,many,TRBV12-3/TRBV12-4
TGCGCCAGCAGCTCCCTACTAGCCTCCTACGAGCAGTACTTC,CASSSLLASYEQYF,NA,TRBJ2-7,many,TRBV5-1
TGCGCCAGCAGTTACGAGACAGGCGCAGATACGCAGTATTTT,CASSYETGADTQYF,NA,TRBJ2-3,many,TRBV5-1
TGTGCCAGCAGCCCCGGGACAGGGGCCAACGTCCTGACTTTC,CASSPGTGANVLTF,NA,TRBJ2-6,NA,TRBV5-8
TGTGCCAGCAGCTTCGTCGGCGGGGAAGGCGAAAAACTGTTTTTT,CASSFVGGEGEKLFF,NA,TRBJ1-4,many,TRBV7-9
TGTGCCAGCAGCCGGGGGACTCCCTGGGATACGCAGTATTTT,CASSRGTPWDTQYF,NA,TRBJ2-3,many,TRBV7-3
TGTGCCAGCAGCCAACCGGACGGATTGGGCAGGTACTTC,CASSQPDGLGRYF,NA,TRBJ2-7,NA,TRBV3-1
TGTGCCAGCATAGACAGCTTAAATCAGCCCCAGCATTTT,CASIDSLNQPQHF,NA,TRBJ1-5,NA,TRBV6-5
TGTGCCAGCAGCTTATTCGTTACTGAAGAGACCCAGTACTTC,CASSLFVTEETQYF,NA,TRBJ2-5,many,TRBV7-2
TGCGCCAGCAGCCCGGGAGCTTCAGAGGGTGAAGCTTTCTTT,CASSPGASEGEAFF,NA,TRBJ1-1,few,TRBV5-1
TGTGCCAGCAGCTTAGAATTTAGCGGGGGGCGAAACACCGGGGAGCTGTTTTTT,CASSLEFSGGRNTGELFF,TRBD2,TRBJ2-2,NA,TRBV11-2
TGCGCCAGCAGGGCTGAGTACCGGGAGCTGTTTTTT,CASRAEYRELFF,NA,TRBJ2-2,many,TRBV5-1
TGTGCCAGCAGCTTTGGGGGCGCGGGCACCGGGGAGCTGTTTTTT,CASSFGGAGTGELFF,NA,TRBJ2-2,NA,TRBV7-8
TGTGCCAGCAGTTCTGGGGGGCGGTTGGGATTACAGCCCCAGCATTTT,CASSSGGRLGLQPQHF,NA,TRBJ1-5,few,TRBV28
TGTGCCAGCAGGGTACAGGGGGCGTTGGCTGAAGCTTTCTTT,CASRVQGALAEAFF,TRBD1,TRBJ1-1,many,TRBV12-3/TRBV12-4
TGCGCCAGCAGACCACAGGGTGACACGCAGTATTTT,CASRPQGDTQYF,NA,TRBJ2-3,many,TRBV5-1
TGCAGTGCTAGAGACGCCGGCAGAGACCCCATCAATGAGCAGTTCTTC,CSARDAGRDPINEQFF,NA,TRBJ2-1,few,TRBV20-1
TGTGCCAGCAGCGTAGATGGGGGAACTGAAGCTTTCTTT,CASSVDGGTEAFF,NA,TRBJ1-1,many,TRBV9
TGTGCCAGCAGGGCGGGTGAAGCTTTCTTT,CASRAGEAFF,NA,TRBJ1-1,many,TRBV28
TGTGCCAGCAGTTTGGGGACAGGGGAAAGGGAGCAGTACTTC,CASSLGTGEREQYF,TRBD1,TRBJ2-7,many,TRBV12-3/TRBV12-4
TGTGCCAGCAGTTCCTCATATGGCTACACCTTC,CASSSSYGYTF,NA,TRBJ1-2,many,TRBV28
TGCGCCAGCAGCTTGGGCGGCAGGGGTGTCACTGAAGCTTTCTTT,CASSLGGRGVTEAFF,NA,TRBJ1-1,once,TRBV5-1
TGTGCCAGCACCCCCTTGGGGCGGCCGACCTCCTACAATGAGCAGTTCTTC,CASTPLGRPTSYNEQFF,NA,TRBJ2-1,few,TRBV6-2/TRBV6-3
TGCGCCAGCAGCTTAGGATTTTGGTACGAGCAGTACTTC,CASSLGFWYEQYF,NA,TRBJ2-7,many,TRBV5-1
TGTGCCAGCAGTTTTGGCGGACAGACCAATTCACCCCTCCACTTT,CASSFGGQTNSPLHF,NA,TRBJ1-6,many,TRBV28
TGTGCCAGCAGCTCCCAAAACACCTATGCGGGAAACACCATATATTTT,CASSSQNTYAGNTIYF,NA,TRBJ1-3,few,TRBV9
TGTGCCAGCAGTCGCGGGGGGGCCTTAGAGACCCAGTACTTC,CASSRGGALETQYF,TRBD2,TRBJ2-5,many,TRBV12-3/TRBV12-4
TGTGCCAGCAGCTTAGGGCAGGGGCTAATCAATGAGCAGTTCTTC,CASSLGQGLINEQFF,NA,TRBJ2-1,many,TRBV7-3
TGTGCCAGTAGTAGGAGGGACGGAGGAGAGACCCAGTACTTC,CASSRRDGGETQYF,NA,TRBJ2-5,NA,TRBV19
TGCGCCAGCAGAGAAGGACAGGGGGCTTATGGCTACACCTTC,CASREGQGAYGYTF,TRBD1,TRBJ1-2,few,TRBV5-1
TGCGCCAGCAGCTCTCAACTAGCGGGGGGTTTGAAGCAGTACTTC,CASSSQLAGGLKQYF,TRBD2,TRBJ2-7,many,TRBV5-1
TGCGCCAGCAGCCCCTGGACAACAAACGGCGTTCTTGAAAAACTGTTTTTT,CASSPWTTNGVLEKLFF,NA,TRBJ1-4,many,TRBV5-1
TGTGCCAGCAGTTTTGCCGAGGCTACTGAAGCTTTCTTT,CASSFAEATEAFF,NA,TRBJ1-1,many,TRBV12-3/TRBV12-4
TGTGCCAGCAGGGATCTAGGATACACCGGGGAGCTGTTTTTT,CASRDLGYTGELFF,NA,TRBJ2-2,many,TRBV7-2
TGTGCCAGCAGCTTGCCAGGGCAGCCCCTCCACTTT,CASSLPGQPLHF,NA,TRBJ1-6,NA,TRBV5-4